This T cell receptor beta chain was sequenced in a study of monozygotic twins with cystic fibrosis. Overall study: Approximately 3 micrograms of fragmented DNA underwent around 16 PCR cycles for library preparation. Study-wide points: J usage was most co-twin-similar in 8 of 16 pairs, V in 13. Clonality was generally low (median approximately 0.009), higher in the most severe patients.

Sequencing was performed with immunoSEQ multiplex PCR; in TCRdb, only in-frame clones are kept and a portion is missing. The sample consists of 30,000 to 35,000 clones, around 96% of them appearing once. Note on this clone: Its antigen is not known.

This receptor was taken from a girl aged 2-10 years with cystic fibrosis. The material sequenced was blood.

CDR3 residues: CASSWRTGESTGELFF. CDR3 coding DNA: TGCGCCAGCAGCTGGAGGACAGGGGAGAGCACCGGGGAGCTGTTTTTT. The V and J genes are TRBV5-1 and TRBJ2-2; TRBD1 matches 9 bases. This CDR3 has 16 residues. Trimming removed 3 bases from V and 4 bases from J; junction bases left unmatched: 7. Germline CDR1 reads SGHRS; CDR2 reads YFSETQ. The variable domain in full, completed from reference TRBV5-1 and TRBJ2-2, reads KAGVTQTPRYLIKTRGQQVTLSCSPISGHRSVSWYQQTPGQGLQFLFEYFSETQRNKGNFPGRFSGRQFSNSRSEMNVSTLELGDSALYLCASSWRTGESTGELFFGEGSRLTVL.